The sample holds a few counts of the clone carrying this T cell receptor (beta chain). Its cognate antigen is unknown. The data belong to a study of breast tumors, draining lymph nodes, adjacent tissues. The lymph nodes were axillary draining lymph nodes from breast cancer patients. Trimming cost V 1 base and J 1 base, with 17 bases left between them. CDR3 length equals 17 residues. The germline V gene encodes CDR1 KGHSH and CDR2 LQKENI. Study-level findings and limits: Luminal-like breast cancer showed significantly higher tumor–nontumor repertoire similarity than basal-like. Tumors had less TCR diversity than lymph nodes, more than nontumor tissue.

TCRdb processed the multiplex PCR reads anew with MiXCR; each CDR3 protein has one entry. The data hold approximately 210,000 distinct CDR3 sequences, with 32% observed a single time. The sequence derives from a female donor with breast cancer. Some clones in this sample may be carry-over from other donors' samples. Sequencing was carried out using axillary lymph node tissue. The chain combines TRBV18 with TRBJ2-7; D assignment may be TRBD1 or TRBD2 (5 bases each). CDR3 sequence (DNA): TGTGCCAGCTCACCACTCCCCCCGGGACGCGGGTCCTACGAGCAGTACTTC. Its translation is CASSPLPPGRGSYEQYF.